A single sample gave rise to the 9 T cell receptor beta chains below, sequenced in a study of T cells after posttransplantation cyclophosphamide. Clones were read by immunoSEQ multiplex PCR, and TCRdb kept only the in-frame ones, dropping some. The sample yields tens of thousands of clones, without any singletons. Sequencing used PBMCs. The source of these receptors is a woman aged 55-75 years in good health, CMV-negative, and a related stem cell transplant donor.

This clone has a count of ten or more. The chain has TRBV27 and TRBJ2-1; the D is unclear. This CDR3 has 11 amino acids. Germline V gene lookup returns CDR1 MNHEY and CDR2 SMNVEV (reference sequence). Trimming pared 6 bases from V and 4 bases from J, leaving 4 bases between. CDR3 sequence: CASSNYNEQFF. CDR3 nucleotide sequence: TGTGCCAGCAGCAATTACAATGAGCAGTTCTTC.

This clone was detected many times. V usage is TRBV10-2 and J usage is TRBJ2-7; 8 bases line up with TRBD1. J was trimmed by 3 bases and V by 11 bases; bases with no gene match: 6. Germline V lookup: CDR1 WSHSY, CDR2 SAAADI. The length of the CDR3 is 12 residues. The CDR3 loop reads CAVRGQGYEQYF. CDR3 nucleotide sequence: TGCGCCGTCAGAGGACAGGGCTACGAGCAGTACTTC.

The chain links TRBV24-1 to TRBJ2-3, with D maybe TRBD2 (6 bases). Per the germline V gene, CDR1 is KGHDR and CDR2 is SFDVKD. V was trimmed by 3 bases and J by 3 bases, leaving 24 bases between them. The CDR3 length is 19 residues. The CDR3 spells CATSDRVRRARGLTDTQYF. CDR3 DNA sequence: TGTGCCACCAGTGATAGAGTCCGGAGGGCCCGAGGTCTAACAGATACGCAGTATTTT.

V and J are TRBV29-1 and TRBJ2-3; tentatively, D is TRBD1 or TRBD2 (5 bases each). The CDR3 sequence is 12 residues long. The V gene lost 7 bases and the J gene lost 2 bases, with 10 bases spanning the gap. Germline values: CDR1 SQVTM, CDR2 ANQGSEA. For the CDR3, the DNA is TGCAGCGCCCGAGGGGTCACAGATACGCAGTATTTT. Its translation: CSARGVTDTQYF.

This clone was detected many times. V and J are TRBV28 and TRBJ1-1, with a tentative D call TRBD1 (5 bases). The germline V and J ends were trimmed by 11 bases and 4 bases, with 11 bases remaining between them. The germline V gene has CDR1 MDHEN and CDR2 SYDVKM. CDR3 length equals 11 residues. DNA of the CDR3: TGTGCCGGCATAAGGGGCACTGAAGCTTTCTTT. Residues: CAGIRGTEAFF. The whole variable domain, remainder taken from reference TRBV28 and TRBJ1-1, is DVKVTQSSRYLVKRTGEKVFLECVQDMDHENMFWYRQDPGLGLRLIYFSYDVKMKEKGDIPEGYSVSREKKERFSLILESASTNQTSMYLCAGIRGTEAFFGQGTRLTVV.

This clone was found many times. This chain joins TRBV28 and TRBJ2-7; 9 positions match TRBD1. Germline V gives CDR1 MDHEN, CDR2 SYDVKM. After removal of 6 bases from V and 3 bases from J, the junction contained 12 bases not matched to a gene. The CDR3 consists of 16 residues. CDR3 loop: CASSPSFGQGIYEQYF. The CDR3 DNA is TGTGCCAGCAGCCCTTCTTTCGGACAGGGGATCTACGAGCAGTACTTC.

This clone has at least ten counts. V and J are TRBV5-6 and TRBJ1-1; D remains ambiguous. The germline V gene has CDR1 SGHDT and CDR2 YYEEEE. This CDR3 is built from 11 residues. Trimming removed 4 bases from V and 1 base from J, with 2 bases in between. CDR3 DNA sequence: TGTGCCAGCAGCCAGAACACTGAAGCTTTCTTT. Translated, it gives CASSQNTEAFF.

At least ten counts were recorded for this clone. The genes are TRBV19 and TRBJ1-5; TRBD1 agrees at 8 bases. CDR1 and CDR2 (germline): LNHDA, SQIVND (reference sequence). The CDR3 length is 12 residues. After removal of 1 base from V and 12 bases from J, the junction contained 2 bases not matched to a gene. CDR3 amino acids: CASSIGGQVQHF. As DNA, the CDR3 is TGTGCCAGTAGTATAGGGGGACAGGTCCAGCATTTT.

This clone was seen more than once but under ten times. V and J are TRBV28 and TRBJ2-5; TRBD2 might be the D (5 bases). Trimming pared 6 bases from V and 3 bases from J, leaving 11 bases between. The CDR3 contains 13 residues. Germline V gene data show CDR1 as MDHEN and CDR2 as SYDVKM. The CDR3 coding sequence is TGTGCCAGCAGGCTGACGGGGAAAGAGACCCAGTACTTC. Protein sequence: CASRLTGKETQYF. Looking up the rest from reference TRBV28 and TRBJ2-5 gives the full variable domain: DVKVTQSSRYLVKRTGEKVFLECVQDMDHENMFWYRQDPGLGLRLIYFSYDVKMKEKGDIPEGYSVSREKKERFSLILESASTNQTSMYLCASRLTGKETQYFGPGTRLLVL.